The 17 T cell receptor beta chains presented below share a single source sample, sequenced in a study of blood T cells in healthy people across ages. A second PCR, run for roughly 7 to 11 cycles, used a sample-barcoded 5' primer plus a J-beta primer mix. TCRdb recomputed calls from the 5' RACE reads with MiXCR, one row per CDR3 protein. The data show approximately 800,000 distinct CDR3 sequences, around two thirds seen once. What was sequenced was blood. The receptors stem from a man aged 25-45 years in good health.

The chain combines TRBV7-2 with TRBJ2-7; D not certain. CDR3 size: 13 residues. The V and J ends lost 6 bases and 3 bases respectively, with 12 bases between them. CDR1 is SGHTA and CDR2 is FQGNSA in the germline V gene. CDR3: CASSTRSLYEQYF. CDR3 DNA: TGTGCCAGCAGTACCCGGAGCCTCTACGAGCAGTACTTC.

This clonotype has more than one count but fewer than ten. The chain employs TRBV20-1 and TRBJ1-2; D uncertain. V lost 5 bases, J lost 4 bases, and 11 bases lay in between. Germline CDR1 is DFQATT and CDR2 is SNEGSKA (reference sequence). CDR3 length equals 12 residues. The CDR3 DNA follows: TGCAGTGCTGAAGGGCCCATCTATGGCTACACCTTC. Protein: CSAEGPIYGYTF.

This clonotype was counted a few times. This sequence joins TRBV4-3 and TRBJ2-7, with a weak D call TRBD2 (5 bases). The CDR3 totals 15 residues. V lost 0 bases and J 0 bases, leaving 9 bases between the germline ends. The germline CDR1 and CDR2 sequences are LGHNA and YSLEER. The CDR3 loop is CASSQEWRSSYEQYF. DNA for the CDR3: TGCGCCAGCAGCCAAGAGTGGAGGAGCTCCTACGAGCAGTACTTC.

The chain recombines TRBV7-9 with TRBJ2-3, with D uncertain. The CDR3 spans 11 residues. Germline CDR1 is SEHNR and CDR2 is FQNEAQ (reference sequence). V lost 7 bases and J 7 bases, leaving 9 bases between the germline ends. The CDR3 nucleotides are TGTGCCAGCACTCCGGCGAATACGCAGTATTTT. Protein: CASTPANTQYF. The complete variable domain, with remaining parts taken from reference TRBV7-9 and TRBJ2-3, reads DTGVSQNPRHKITKRGQNVTFRCDPISEHNRLYWYRQTLGQGPEFLTYFQNEAQLEKSRLLSDRFSAERPKGSFSTLEIQRTEQGDSAMYLCASTPANTQYFGPGTRLTVL.

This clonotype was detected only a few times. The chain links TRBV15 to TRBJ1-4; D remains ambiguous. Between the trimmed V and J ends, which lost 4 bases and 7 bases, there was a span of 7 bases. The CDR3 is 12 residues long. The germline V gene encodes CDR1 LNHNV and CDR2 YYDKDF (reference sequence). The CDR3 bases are TGTGCCACCAGCAAGACCAGTGAAAAACTGTTTTTT. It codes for CATSKTSEKLFF.

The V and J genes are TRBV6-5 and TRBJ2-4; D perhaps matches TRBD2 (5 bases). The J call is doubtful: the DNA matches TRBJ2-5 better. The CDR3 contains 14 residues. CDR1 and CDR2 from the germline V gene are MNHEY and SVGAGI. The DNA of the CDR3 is TGTGCCAGCAGCCCTTACGGGGTAAGAGAGACCCAGTACTTC. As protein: CASSPYGVRETQYF.

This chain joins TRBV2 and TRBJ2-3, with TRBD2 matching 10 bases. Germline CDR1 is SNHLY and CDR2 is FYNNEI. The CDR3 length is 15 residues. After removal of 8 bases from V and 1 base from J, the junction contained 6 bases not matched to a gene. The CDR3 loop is CASQRTSGRTDTQYF. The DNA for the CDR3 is TGTGCCAGCCAGAGGACTAGCGGCCGCACAGATACGCAGTATTTT.

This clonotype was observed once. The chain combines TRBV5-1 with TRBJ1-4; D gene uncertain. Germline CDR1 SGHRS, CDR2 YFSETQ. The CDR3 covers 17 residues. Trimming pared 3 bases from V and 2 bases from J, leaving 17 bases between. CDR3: CASSSRWSEMTNEKLFF. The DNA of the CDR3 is TGCGCCAGCAGCTCTCGGTGGTCTGAAATGACTAATGAAAAACTGTTTTTT.

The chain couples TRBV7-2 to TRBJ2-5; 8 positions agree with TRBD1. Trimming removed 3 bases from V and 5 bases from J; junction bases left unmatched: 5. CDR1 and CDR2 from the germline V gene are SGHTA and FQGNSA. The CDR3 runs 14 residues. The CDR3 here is CASSFQGAGETQYF. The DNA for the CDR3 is TGTGCCAGCAGCTTCCAGGGGGCGGGGGAGACCCAGTACTTC.

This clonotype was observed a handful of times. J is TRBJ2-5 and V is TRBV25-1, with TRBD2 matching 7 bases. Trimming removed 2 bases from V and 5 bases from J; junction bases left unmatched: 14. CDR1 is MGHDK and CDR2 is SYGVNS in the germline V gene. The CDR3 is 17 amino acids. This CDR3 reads CASSETRLAPIQETQYF. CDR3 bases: TGTGCCAGCAGTGAAACTAGACTAGCACCGATCCAGGAGACCCAGTACTTC.

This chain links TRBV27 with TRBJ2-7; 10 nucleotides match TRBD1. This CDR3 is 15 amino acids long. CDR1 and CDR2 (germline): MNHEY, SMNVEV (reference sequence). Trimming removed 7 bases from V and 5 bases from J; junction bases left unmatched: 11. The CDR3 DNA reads TGTGCCAGCATCCACAAGCCGGGACAGGGGAACGAGCAGTACTTC. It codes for CASIHKPGQGNEQYF.

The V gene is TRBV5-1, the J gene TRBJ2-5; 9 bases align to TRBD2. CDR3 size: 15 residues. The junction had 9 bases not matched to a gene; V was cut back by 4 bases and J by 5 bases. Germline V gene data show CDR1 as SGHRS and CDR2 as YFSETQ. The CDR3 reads CASSPGTSNRETQYF. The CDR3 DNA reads TGCGCCAGCAGCCCCGGGACTAGCAACCGGGAGACCCAGTACTTC.

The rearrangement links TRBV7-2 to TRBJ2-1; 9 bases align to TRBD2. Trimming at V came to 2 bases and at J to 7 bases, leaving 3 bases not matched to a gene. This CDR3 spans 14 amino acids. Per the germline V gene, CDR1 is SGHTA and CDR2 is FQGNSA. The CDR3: CASSLYSGGNEQFF. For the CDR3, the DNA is TGTGCCAGCAGCTTATATAGCGGGGGAAATGAGCAGTTCTTC.

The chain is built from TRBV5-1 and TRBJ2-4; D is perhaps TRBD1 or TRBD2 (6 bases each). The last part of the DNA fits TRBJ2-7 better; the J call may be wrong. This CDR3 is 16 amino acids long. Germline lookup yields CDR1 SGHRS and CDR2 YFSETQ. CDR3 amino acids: CASSLEGDGRSYEQYF. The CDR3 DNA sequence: TGCGCCAGCAGCCTGGAGGGGGACGGGAGATCCTACGAGCAGTACTTC.

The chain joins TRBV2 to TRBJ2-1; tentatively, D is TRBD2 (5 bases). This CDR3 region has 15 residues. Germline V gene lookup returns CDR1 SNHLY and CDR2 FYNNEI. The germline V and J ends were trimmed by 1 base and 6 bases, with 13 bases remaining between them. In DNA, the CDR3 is TGTGCCAGCAGTGAAGGAGGTCCGGGAACCAATGAGCAGTTCTTC. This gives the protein CASSEGGPGTNEQFF.

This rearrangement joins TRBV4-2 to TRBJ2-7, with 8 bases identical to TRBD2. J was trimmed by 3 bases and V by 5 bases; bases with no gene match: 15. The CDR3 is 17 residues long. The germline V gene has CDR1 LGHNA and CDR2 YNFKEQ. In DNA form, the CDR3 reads TGTGCCAGCAGCACAACCGTAGCGGGGAGCCTCTACTACGAGCAGTACTTC. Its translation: CASSTTVAGSLYYEQYF.

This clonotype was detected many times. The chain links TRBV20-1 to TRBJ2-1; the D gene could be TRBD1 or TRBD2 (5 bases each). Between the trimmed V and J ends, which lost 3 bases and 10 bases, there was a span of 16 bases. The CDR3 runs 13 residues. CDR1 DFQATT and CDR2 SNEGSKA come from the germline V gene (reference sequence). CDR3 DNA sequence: TGCAGTGCTAGTGGGGGTGCCCTAGGGGAGCAGTTCTTC. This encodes CSASGGALGEQFF.